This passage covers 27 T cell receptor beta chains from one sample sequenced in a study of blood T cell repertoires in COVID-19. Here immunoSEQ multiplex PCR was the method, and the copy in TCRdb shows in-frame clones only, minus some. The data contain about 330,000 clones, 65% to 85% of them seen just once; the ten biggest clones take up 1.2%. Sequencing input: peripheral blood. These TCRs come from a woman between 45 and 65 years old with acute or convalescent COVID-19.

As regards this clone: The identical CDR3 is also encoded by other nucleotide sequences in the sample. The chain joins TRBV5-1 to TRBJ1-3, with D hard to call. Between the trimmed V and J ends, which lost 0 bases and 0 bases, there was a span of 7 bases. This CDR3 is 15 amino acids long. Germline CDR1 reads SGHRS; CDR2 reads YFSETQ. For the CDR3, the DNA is TGCGCCAGCAGCTTGGGATCGGTCTCTGGAAACACCATATATTTT. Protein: CASSLGSVSGNTIYF.

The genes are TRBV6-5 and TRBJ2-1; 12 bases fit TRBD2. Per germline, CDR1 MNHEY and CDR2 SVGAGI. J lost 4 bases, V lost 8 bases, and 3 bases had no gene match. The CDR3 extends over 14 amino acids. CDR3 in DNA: TGTGCCAGCCGGACTAGCGGGAAGTACAATGAGCAGTTCTTC. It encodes CASRTSGKYNEQFF.

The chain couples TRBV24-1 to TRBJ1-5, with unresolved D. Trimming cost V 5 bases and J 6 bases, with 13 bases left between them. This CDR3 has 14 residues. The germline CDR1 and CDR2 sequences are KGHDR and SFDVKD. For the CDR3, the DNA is TGTGCCACCAGTGTGGGCCCGCATGGTCAGCCCCAGCATTTT. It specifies CATSVGPHGQPQHF.

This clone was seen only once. DNA of the CDR3: TGTGCCAGCAGCTCACTCGGGACAGCCAACAATGAGCAGTTCTTC. Translated: CASSSLGTANNEQFF. The chain uses TRBV11-1 and TRBJ2-1, with 7 positions matching TRBD1. The CDR3 contains 15 residues. Germline CDR1 is SGHAT and CDR2 is FQDESV (reference sequence). Germline trimming cut 4 bases from V and 5 bases from J; bases unmatched to any gene: 8.

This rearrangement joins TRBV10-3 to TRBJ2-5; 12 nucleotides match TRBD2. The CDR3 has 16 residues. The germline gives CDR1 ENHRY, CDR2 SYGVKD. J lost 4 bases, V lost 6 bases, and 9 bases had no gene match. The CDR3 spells CAISPRLAGVGETQYF. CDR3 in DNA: TGTGCCATCAGCCCTCGACTAGCGGGAGTAGGAGAGACCCAGTACTTC.

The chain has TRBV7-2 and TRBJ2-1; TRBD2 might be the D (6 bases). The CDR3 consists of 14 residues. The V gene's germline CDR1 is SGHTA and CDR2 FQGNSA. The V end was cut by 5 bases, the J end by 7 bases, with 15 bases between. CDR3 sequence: CASSQRRGLNEQFF. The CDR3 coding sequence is TGTGCCAGCAGCCAGAGGCGGGGTTTGAATGAGCAGTTCTTC.

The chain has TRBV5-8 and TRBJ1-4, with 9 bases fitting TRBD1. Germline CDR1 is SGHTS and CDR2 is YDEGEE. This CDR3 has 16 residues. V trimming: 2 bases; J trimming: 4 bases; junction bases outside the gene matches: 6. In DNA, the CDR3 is TGTGCCAGCAGCTTATACAGGGGGCTGAGTAATGAAAAACTGTTTTTT. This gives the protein CASSLYRGLSNEKLFF.

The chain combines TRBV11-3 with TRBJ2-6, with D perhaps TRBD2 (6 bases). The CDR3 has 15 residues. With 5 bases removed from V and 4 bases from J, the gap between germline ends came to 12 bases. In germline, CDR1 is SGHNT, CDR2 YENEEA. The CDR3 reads CASSHGGLGANVLTF. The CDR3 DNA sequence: TGTGCCAGCAGCCATGGAGGGCTAGGGGCCAACGTCCTGACTTTC.

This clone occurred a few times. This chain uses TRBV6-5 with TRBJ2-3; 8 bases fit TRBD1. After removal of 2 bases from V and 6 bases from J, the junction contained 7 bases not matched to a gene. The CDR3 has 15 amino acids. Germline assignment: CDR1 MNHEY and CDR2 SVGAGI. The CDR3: CASSYGQGGADTQYF. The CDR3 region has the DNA TGTGCCAGCAGTTACGGACAGGGTGGGGCGGATACGCAGTATTTT.

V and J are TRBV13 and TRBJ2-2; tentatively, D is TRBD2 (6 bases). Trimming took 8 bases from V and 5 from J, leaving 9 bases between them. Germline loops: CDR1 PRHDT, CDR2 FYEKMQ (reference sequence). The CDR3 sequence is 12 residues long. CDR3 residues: CASGRRTGELFF. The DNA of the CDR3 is TGTGCCAGCGGGAGGAGGACCGGGGAGCTGTTTTTT.

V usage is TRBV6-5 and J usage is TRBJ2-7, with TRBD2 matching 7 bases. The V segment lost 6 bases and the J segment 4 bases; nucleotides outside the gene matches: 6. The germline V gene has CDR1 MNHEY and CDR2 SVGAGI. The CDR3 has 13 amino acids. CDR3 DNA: TGTGCCAGCAGAAGAACTAGCGCATACGAGCAGTACGTC. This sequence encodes CASRRTSAYEQYV.

CDR3 sequence reads: CASSPNADTQYF. CDR3 DNA sequence: TGTGCCAGCAGCCCCAATGCAGATACGCAGTATTTT. The chain joins TRBV9 to TRBJ2-3; D ambiguous. The CDR3 loop spans 12 amino acids. Trimming left V 4 bases short and J 4 bases short, with 7 bases between. Germline CDR1 reads SGDLS; CDR2 reads YYNGEE.

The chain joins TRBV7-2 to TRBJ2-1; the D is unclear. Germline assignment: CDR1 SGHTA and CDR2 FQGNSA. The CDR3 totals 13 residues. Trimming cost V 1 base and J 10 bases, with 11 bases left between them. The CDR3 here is CASSLGSTREQFF. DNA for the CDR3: TGTGCCAGCAGCTTAGGATCTACGCGGGAGCAGTTCTTC.

The CDR3 region is CSARDRGEGTF. The CDR3 region has the DNA TGCAGTGCTAGAGATCGGGGTGAGGGCACCTTC. This sequence joins TRBV20-1 and TRBJ1-2; D gene unclear. Trimming took 0 bases from V and 13 from J, leaving 12 bases between them. Germline CDR1 DFQATT, CDR2 SNEGSKA (reference sequence). The CDR3 sequence is 11 residues long.

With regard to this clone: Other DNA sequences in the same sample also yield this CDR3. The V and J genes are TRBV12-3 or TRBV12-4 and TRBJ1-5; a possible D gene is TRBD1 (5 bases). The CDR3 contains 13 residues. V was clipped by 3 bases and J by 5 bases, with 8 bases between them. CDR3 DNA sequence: TGTGCCAGCAGTTTGGCGGGGGATCAGCCCCAGCATTTT. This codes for CASSLAGDQPQHF.

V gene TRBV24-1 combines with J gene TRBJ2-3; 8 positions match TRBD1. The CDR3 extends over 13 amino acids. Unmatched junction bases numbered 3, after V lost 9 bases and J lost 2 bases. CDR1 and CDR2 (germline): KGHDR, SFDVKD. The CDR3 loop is CATQGAVTDTQYF. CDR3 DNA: TGTGCCACCCAGGGGGCAGTCACAGATACGCAGTATTTT.

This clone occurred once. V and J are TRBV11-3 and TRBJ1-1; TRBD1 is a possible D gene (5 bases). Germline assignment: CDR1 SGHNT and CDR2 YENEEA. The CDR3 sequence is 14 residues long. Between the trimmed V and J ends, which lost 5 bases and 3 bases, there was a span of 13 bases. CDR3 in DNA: TGTGCCAGCAGCCCGGGTTGGGGGGACACTGAAGCTTTCTTT. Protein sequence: CASSPGWGDTEAFF.

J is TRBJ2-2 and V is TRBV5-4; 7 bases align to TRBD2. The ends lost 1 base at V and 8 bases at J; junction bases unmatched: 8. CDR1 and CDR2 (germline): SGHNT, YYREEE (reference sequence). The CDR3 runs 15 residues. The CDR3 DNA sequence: TGTGCCAGCAGCTTGCGGGGAGGGAAGCAGGGGGAGCTGTTTTTT. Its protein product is CASSLRGGKQGELFF.

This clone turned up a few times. The CDR3 bases are TGTGCCAGCAGCTACGCGTTCCCTCTCGGGGAGCTGTTTTTT. Protein: CASSYAFPLGELFF. The chain is built from TRBV11-3 and TRBJ2-2; D ambiguous. The CDR3 is 14 amino acids. V was clipped by 4 bases and J by 7 bases, with 13 bases between them. The germline V gene has CDR1 SGHNT and CDR2 YENEEA. The full variable domain, in which reference TRBV11-3 and TRBJ2-2 provide the parts outside the CDR3, is EAGVVQSPRYKIIEKKQPVAFWCNPISGHNTLYWYLQNLGQGPELLIRYENEEAVDDSQLPKDRFSAERLKGVDSTLKIQPAELGDSAVYLCASSYAFPLGELFFGEGSRLTVL.

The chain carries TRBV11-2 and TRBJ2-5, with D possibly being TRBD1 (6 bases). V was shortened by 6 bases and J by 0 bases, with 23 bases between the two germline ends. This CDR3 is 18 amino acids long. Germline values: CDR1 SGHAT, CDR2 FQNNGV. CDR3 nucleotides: TGTGCCAGCAGTTCCGTCCCGGACAGCCTAGGCTACCAAGAGACCCAGTACTTC. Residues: CASSSVPDSLGYQETQYF.

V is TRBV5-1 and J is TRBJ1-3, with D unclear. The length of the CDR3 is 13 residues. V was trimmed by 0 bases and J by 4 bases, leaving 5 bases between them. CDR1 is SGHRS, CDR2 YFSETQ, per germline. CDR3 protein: CASSLVQGNTIYF. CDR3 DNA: TGCGCCAGCAGCTTGGTTCAGGGAAACACCATATATTTT.

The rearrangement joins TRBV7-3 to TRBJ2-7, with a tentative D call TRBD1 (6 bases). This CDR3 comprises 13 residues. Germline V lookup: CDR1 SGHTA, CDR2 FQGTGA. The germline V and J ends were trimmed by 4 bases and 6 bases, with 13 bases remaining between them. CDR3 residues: CASSSQGSGEQYF. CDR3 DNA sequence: TGTGCCAGCAGCTCTCAGGGGTCTGGCGAGCAGTACTTC.

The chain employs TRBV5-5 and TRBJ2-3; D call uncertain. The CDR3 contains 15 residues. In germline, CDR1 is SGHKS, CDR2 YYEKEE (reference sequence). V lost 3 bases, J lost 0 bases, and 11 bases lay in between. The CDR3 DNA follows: TGTGCCAGCAGCTCGAACGGCGGAAGCACAGATACGCAGTATTTT. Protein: CASSSNGGSTDTQYF.

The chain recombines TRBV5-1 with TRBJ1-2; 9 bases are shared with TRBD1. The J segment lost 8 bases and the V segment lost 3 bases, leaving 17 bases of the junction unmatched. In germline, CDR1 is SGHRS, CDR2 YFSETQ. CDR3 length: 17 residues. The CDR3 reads CASSSEGTGIFLRGYTF. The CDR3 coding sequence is TGCGCCAGCAGCTCGGAAGGGACAGGGATATTCCTAAGGGGCTACACCTTC.

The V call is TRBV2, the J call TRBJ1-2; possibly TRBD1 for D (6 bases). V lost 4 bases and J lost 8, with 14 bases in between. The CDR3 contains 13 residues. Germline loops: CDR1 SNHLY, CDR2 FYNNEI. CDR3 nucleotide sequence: TGTGCCAGCAGTGTTGACAGGACGGAAGGCTACACCTTC. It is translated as CASSVDRTEGYTF.

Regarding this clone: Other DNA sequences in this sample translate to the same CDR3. CDR3 residues: CASSLGASMNTEAFF. The DNA for the CDR3 is TGCGCCAGCAGCTTGGGAGCGTCAATGAACACTGAAGCTTTCTTT. The V call is TRBV5-1, the J call TRBJ1-1; unclear D gene. Germline CDR1 and CDR2: SGHRS and YFSETQ. The V and J ends lost 0 bases and 0 bases respectively, with 9 bases between them. CDR3 length: 15 amino acids.

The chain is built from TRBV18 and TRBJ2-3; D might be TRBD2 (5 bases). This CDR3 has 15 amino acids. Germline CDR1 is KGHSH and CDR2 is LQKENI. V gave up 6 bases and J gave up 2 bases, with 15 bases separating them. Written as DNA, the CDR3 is TGTGCCAGCTCGCGGAGTCGGGATCTCACAGATACGCAGTATTTT. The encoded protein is CASSRSRDLTDTQYF.